Below are 21 T cell receptor beta chains sequenced from a single sample in a study of blood T cell repertoires in COVID-19. Assay used: immunoSEQ multiplex PCR; TCRdb lists only in-frame clones, some missing. In the table there are some 130,000 clones, around 73% of which are singletons. Sequenced: peripheral blood. The receptors come from a man in his 60s who had recovered from COVID-19.

This clone was counted between two and nine times. The V call is TRBV6-6, the J call TRBJ1-3; D is uncertain. CDR1 and CDR2 from the germline V gene are MNHNY and SVGAGI (reference sequence). Trimming shortened V by 5 bases and J by 7 bases, and 9 bases separated the two germline ends. The CDR3 contains 12 residues. The CDR3 protein is CASSPSGNTIYF. The CDR3 coding sequence is TGTGCCAGCAGTCCATCCGGGAACACCATATATTTT.

This clone was seen only a few times. The rearrangement joins TRBV5-4 to TRBJ1-2, with TRBD1 identical over 7 bases. The junction had 14 bases not matched to a gene; V was cut back by 4 bases and J by 2 bases. The CDR3 is 17 residues long. Germline CDR1 is SGHNT and CDR2 is YYREEE (reference sequence). This CDR3 reads CASSPSQGAGGNYGYTF. The CDR3 DNA reads as TGTGCCAGCAGCCCGAGTCAAGGGGCAGGGGGAAACTATGGCTACACCTTC.

The rearrangement uses TRBV6-2 or TRBV6-3 and TRBJ1-5, with 8 bases identical to TRBD1. The CDR3 sequence is 15 residues long. Trimming removed 2 bases from V and 6 bases from J; junction bases left unmatched: 6. Germline CDR1 is MNHEY and CDR2 is SVGEGT. As DNA, the CDR3 is TGTGCCAGCAGTTACCTCCAGGGGGCTGTTCAGCCCCAGCATTTT. It codes for CASSYLQGAVQPQHF.

The V and J genes are TRBV7-2 and TRBJ1-2, with D unresolved. The CDR3 is 13 amino acids. CDR1 is SGHTA and CDR2 is FQGNSA in the germline V gene. The V end was cut by 3 bases, the J end by 8 bases, with 13 bases between. The CDR3 sequence is CASSLDGVSGYTF. The CDR3, as DNA: TGTGCCAGCAGCTTGGACGGGGTATCGGGCTACACCTTC.

The chain links TRBV28 to TRBJ1-3; a weak D match, TRBD1 (6 bases). V lost 3 bases and J 4 bases, leaving 10 bases between the germline ends. Per germline, CDR1 MDHEN and CDR2 SYDVKM. The length of the CDR3 is 14 residues. The CDR3 protein is CASSFPDRGNTIYF. CDR3 bases: TGTGCCAGCAGTTTCCCTGACAGGGGAAACACCATATATTTT.

This chain links TRBV4-2 with TRBJ2-3; 9 bases match TRBD2. Germline-derived CDR1 and CDR2 are LGHNA and YNFKEQ. CDR3 length equals 15 residues. V lost 4 bases, J lost 6 bases, and 8 bases stayed unmatched. The CDR3 region is CASSPERGATDTQYF. The CDR3 DNA reads TGTGCCAGCAGCCCTGAGCGGGGGGCCACGGATACGCAGTATTTT.

The V gene is TRBV18, the J gene TRBJ2-7; TRBD1 aligns across 8 bases. The CDR3 is 14 amino acids. Germline assignment: CDR1 KGHSH and CDR2 LQKENI. J was trimmed by 5 bases and V by 2 bases; bases with no gene match: 5. This CDR3 is CASSPLPTGDEQYF. In DNA form, the CDR3 reads TGTGCCAGCTCACCATTGCCGACAGGGGACGAGCAGTACTTC.

The gene calls are TRBV29-1 and TRBJ2-3; perhaps TRBD1 as D (5 bases). Trimming removed 4 bases at V and 3 bases at J, with 11 bases between. In germline, CDR1 is SQVTM, CDR2 ANQGSEA. The CDR3 extends over 13 amino acids. The CDR3 DNA follows: TGCAGCGTTGTAGGGGCCGGGACAGATACGCAGTATTTT. Protein: CSVVGAGTDTQYF.

The rearrangement joins TRBV5-1 to TRBJ2-7; 8 bases fit TRBD2. Germline CDR1 and CDR2: SGHRS and YFSETQ. The CDR3 contains 14 residues. J lost 2 bases, V lost 4 bases, and 5 bases had no gene match. CDR3 coding DNA: TGCGCCAGCAGCCCGGGGGGGGCGACCTACGAGCAGTACTTC. Protein sequence: CASSPGGATYEQYF.

This clone showed up just once. The chain links TRBV11-2 to TRBJ2-7; TRBD1 aligns across 7 bases. The germline CDR1 and CDR2 sequences are SGHAT and FQNNGV. The V segment lost 3 bases and the J segment 2 bases; nucleotides outside the gene matches: 4. The length of the CDR3 is 14 residues. CDR3 nucleotide sequence: TGTGCCAGCAGCTTGTGGGACAGAACCTACGAGCAGTACTTC. Translated, it gives CASSLWDRTYEQYF.

The count of this clone is one. The V gene is TRBV10-2, the J gene TRBJ2-1; 7 bases agree with TRBD2. The CDR3 length is 14 residues. CDR1 and CDR2 (germline): WSHSY, SAAADI. Germline trimming cut 8 bases from V and 3 bases from J; bases unmatched to any gene: 7. The CDR3: CASGLAGDYNEQFF. CDR3 nucleotides: TGCGCCAGCGGACTGGCGGGGGACTACAATGAGCAGTTCTTC.

The chain uses TRBV28 and TRBJ2-2; D is perhaps TRBD1 (6 bases). Trimming stripped 3 bases from V and 3 bases from J, with 14 bases between. Germline-derived CDR1 and CDR2 are MDHEN and SYDVKM. The CDR3 has 16 residues. This CDR3 is CASSFSRGVDTGELFF. The CDR3 DNA reads as TGTGCCAGCAGTTTCTCCAGGGGCGTGGACACCGGGGAGCTGTTTTTT.

The chain links TRBV18 to TRBJ2-1; D is perhaps TRBD1 (5 bases). Germline CDR1 is KGHSH and CDR2 is LQKENI. The germline V and J ends were trimmed by 2 bases and 3 bases, with 11 bases remaining between them. The CDR3 length is 15 residues. Here the CDR3 DNA reads TGTGCCAGCTCACCAACACCCCAGGGCTACAATGAGCAGTTCTTC. Protein sequence: CASSPTPQGYNEQFF.

The chain employs TRBV4-1 and TRBJ2-7, with 9 bases lining up with TRBD1. Germline CDR1 MGHRA, CDR2 YSYEKL. V lost 3 bases, J lost 3 bases, and 9 bases stayed unmatched. This CDR3 has 16 residues. DNA of the CDR3: TGCGCCAGCAGCCATGAAACAGGGGGCATCTTCTACGAGCAGTACTTC. As protein: CASSHETGGIFYEQYF.

The rearrangement uses TRBV24-1 and TRBJ2-1; 7 bases line up with TRBD1. V lost 9 bases, J lost 6 bases, and 7 bases stayed unmatched. Germline V gives CDR1 KGHDR, CDR2 SFDVKD. The CDR3 is 13 residues long. CDR3 protein: CATHGAGGNEQFF. CDR3 DNA sequence: TGTGCCACCCACGGGGCAGGGGGCAATGAGCAGTTCTTC.

The rearrangement links TRBV5-6 to TRBJ1-4; D may be TRBD1 (6 bases). CDR1 and CDR2 (germline): SGHDT, YYEEEE. The CDR3 runs to 14 residues. With 4 bases removed from V and 7 bases from J, the gap between germline ends came to 14 bases. CDR3 region: CASSATGWAEKLFF. The CDR3 DNA reads as TGTGCCAGCAGCGCTACAGGGTGGGCTGAAAAACTGTTTTTT.

This clone was recorded once. This chain connects TRBV18 to TRBJ2-3; a possible D gene is TRBD2 (6 bases). The CDR3 loop spans 16 amino acids. CDR1 is KGHSH, CDR2 LQKENI, per germline. V was trimmed by 4 bases and J by 2 bases, leaving 16 bases between them. The CDR3 sequence: CASSQVGDSLTDTQYF. CDR3 nucleotide sequence: TGTGCCAGCTCACAAGTTGGGGACTCCCTCACAGATACGCAGTATTTT.

The V gene is TRBV3-1 (or the pseudogene TRBV3-2), the J gene TRBJ1-6; D not certain. The CDR3 is 15 amino acids. V was clipped by 0 bases and J by 8 bases, with 11 bases between them. Germline values: CDR1 LGHDT, CDR2 YNNKEL (reference sequence). CDR3 nucleotide sequence: TGTGCCAGCAGCCAAGAGGTGGGGAGGGATTCACCCCTCCACTTT. Amino acids: CASSQEVGRDSPLHF.

The rearrangement uses TRBV19 and TRBJ2-3; 10 bases are a match to TRBD2. The V gene's germline CDR1 is LNHDA and CDR2 SQIVND (reference sequence). V lost 5 bases, J lost 6 bases, and 11 bases stayed unmatched. CDR3 length: 16 amino acids. In nucleotides, the CDR3 is TGTGCCAGTAGTCGCTCGGGGACTAGCGAAAAGGATACGCAGTATTTT. It specifies CASSRSGTSEKDTQYF.

This clone is a singleton in its sample. This rearrangement joins TRBV3-1 (or the pseudogene TRBV3-2) to TRBJ2-6; maybe TRBD1 (6 bases). Germline V gene lookup returns CDR1 LGHDT and CDR2 YNNKEL (reference sequence). CDR3 length equals 19 residues. V was cut by 0 bases and J by 0 bases, with 15 bases left in between. The CDR3 DNA sequence: TGTGCCAGCAGCCAAGACAGTCTACAGGGCGTCTCTGGGGCCAACGTCCTGACTTTC. Amino acids: CASSQDSLQGVSGANVLTF.

CDR3 DNA sequence: TGTGCCATCAGACCTACGGGACTAGCGGGAGACGAGCAGTACTTC. It specifies CAIRPTGLAGDEQYF. The chain combines TRBV10-3 with TRBJ2-7, with 14 bases that match TRBD2. The CDR3 covers 15 residues. Germline trimming cut 6 bases from V and 5 bases from J; bases unmatched to any gene: 6. Germline V gene lookup returns CDR1 ENHRY and CDR2 SYGVKD.